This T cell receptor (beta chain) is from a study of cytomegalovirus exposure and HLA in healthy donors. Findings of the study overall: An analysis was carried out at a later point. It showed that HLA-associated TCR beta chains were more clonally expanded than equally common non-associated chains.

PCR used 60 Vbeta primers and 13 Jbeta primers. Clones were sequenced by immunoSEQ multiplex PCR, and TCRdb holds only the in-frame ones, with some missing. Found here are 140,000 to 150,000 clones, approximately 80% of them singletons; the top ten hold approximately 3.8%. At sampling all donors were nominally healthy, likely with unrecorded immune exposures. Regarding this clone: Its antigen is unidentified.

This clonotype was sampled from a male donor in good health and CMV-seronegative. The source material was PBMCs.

CDR3 DNA: TGTGCCAGCAGTGTACTAGCGGGAGCAGACAATGAGCAGTTCTTC. As protein: CASSVLAGADNEQFF. The V call is TRBV6-5, the J call TRBJ2-1; 11 bases line up with TRBD2. V was clipped by 5 bases and J by 5 bases; unmatched bases: 5. The length of the CDR3 is 15 residues. Germline CDR1 and CDR2: MNHEY and SVGAGI.